These 18 T cell receptor beta chains were all obtained from the same sample, sequenced in a study of shared clonotypes between healthy human individuals. Using immunoSEQ multiplex PCR, the repertoire was profiled, and TCRdb retains in-frame clones only, with some absent. The table records 2 million to 2.5 million clones, 90% to 95% of them present only once. Sequencing was done on a sample of naive CD4+ T cells from PBMCs. Stated subset: CD45RA+ positively selected. These receptors were taken from a man in his late teens or twenties in good health. Some clones in this sample may be carry-over from other donors' samples.

The chain uses TRBV5-1 and TRBJ2-7, with 11 bases identical to TRBD2. This CDR3 has 17 amino acids. The germline CDR1 and CDR2 sequences are SGHRS and YFSETQ. Trimming took 0 bases from V and 4 from J; bases not matched to a gene: 9. For the CDR3, the DNA is TGCGCCAGCAGCTTGGGACTAGCGGGAAGCCACTTTTACGAGCAGTACTTC. Encoded protein: CASSLGLAGSHFYEQYF.

The V gene is TRBV19, the J gene TRBJ2-7, with TRBD2 identical over 8 bases. CDR3 length equals 15 residues. Unmatched junction bases numbered 10, after V lost 5 bases and J lost 4 bases. CDR1 and CDR2 from the germline V gene are LNHDA and SQIVND (reference sequence). In nucleotides, the CDR3 is TGTGCCAGTAGTCCTGCGAGGGCGGGGGGATACGAGCAGTACTTC. Its translation: CASSPARAGGYEQYF.

The chain employs TRBV5-1 and TRBJ1-1; no clear D gene. This CDR3 comprises 14 residues. V gave up 4 bases and J gave up 1 base, with 11 bases separating them. Germline CDR1 reads SGHRS; CDR2 reads YFSETQ. CDR3 coding DNA: TGCGCCAGCAGCGCAACGCCAGAGAACACTGAAGCTTTCTTT. Its protein product is CASSATPENTEAFF.

V and J are TRBV9 and TRBJ2-5; D is uncertain. CDR3 length: 14 amino acids. V lost 3 bases and J lost 0, with 9 bases in between. Germline CDR1 reads SGDLS; CDR2 reads YYNGEE. CDR3: CASSGGGYQETQYF. CDR3 sequence (DNA): TGTGCCAGCAGCGGCGGTGGGTACCAAGAGACCCAGTACTTC.

The genes are TRBV4-2 and TRBJ2-2; 8 bases align to TRBD2. This CDR3 is built from 19 residues. Germline-derived CDR1 and CDR2 are LGHNA and YNFKEQ. V dropped 0 bases and J dropped 5; count of bases not matched to a gene: 14. CDR3 protein: CASSQELVAGTSGTGELFF. For the CDR3, the DNA is TGTGCCAGCAGCCAAGAGTTGGTAGCGGGAACCTCGGGGACCGGGGAGCTGTTTTTT.

The genes are TRBV2 and TRBJ2-7, with D possibly matching TRBD2 (5 bases). The CDR3 runs 13 residues. CDR1 is SNHLY, CDR2 FYNNEI, per germline. The ends were cut back, 6 bases at V and 4 bases at J, with 13 bases in the middle. The CDR3 is CASSPVGDYEQYF. In nucleotides, the CDR3 is TGTGCCAGCAGCCCCGTCGGGGATTACGAGCAGTACTTC. Supplemented by reference TRBV2 and TRBJ2-7, the full variable domain reads EPEVTQTPSHQVTQMGQEVILRCVPISNHLYFYWYRQILGQKVEFLVSFYNNEISEKSEIFDDQFSVERPDGSNFTLKIRSTKLEDSAMYFCASSPVGDYEQYFGPGTRLTVT.

The table lists this clone with a count of one. The genes are TRBV9 and TRBJ2-5; D possibly matches TRBD1 or TRBD2 (5 bases each). Germline V gene data show CDR1 as SGDLS and CDR2 as YYNGEE. The CDR3 loop spans 15 amino acids. The V gene lost 4 bases and the J gene lost 1 base, with 14 bases spanning the gap. Here the CDR3 reads CASSPFGTGQETQYF. CDR3 DNA sequence: TGTGCCAGCAGCCCTTTTGGGACGGGCCAAGAGACCCAGTACTTC.

Only one count was recorded for this clone. The chain has TRBV18 and TRBJ2-3; unclear D gene. The germline V gene encodes CDR1 KGHSH and CDR2 LQKENI. V dropped 0 bases and J dropped 3 bases, with 7 bases sitting between them. The CDR3 is 14 residues long. This chain's CDR3 is CASSPPETTDTQYF. CDR3 nucleotide sequence: TGTGCCAGCTCACCACCGGAGACGACAGATACGCAGTATTTT.

The V gene is TRBV7-9, the J gene TRBJ2-5, with 9 bases fitting TRBD1. Germline-derived CDR1 and CDR2 are SEHNR and FQNEAQ (reference sequence). V trimming: 8 bases; J trimming: 4 bases; junction bases outside the gene matches: 11. The length of the CDR3 is 15 residues. CDR3 nucleotides: TGTGCCAGCCGACTCCCGCCGGGACAGGGAGAGACCCAGTACTTC. Protein product: CASRLPPGQGETQYF.

The gene calls are TRBV27 and TRBJ2-3, with TRBD1 as a possible D gene (7 bases). V lost 5 bases and J lost 4, with 19 bases in between. Germline loops: CDR1 MNHEY, CDR2 SMNVEV (reference sequence). This CDR3 is built from 16 residues. The CDR3 sequence: CASSGGSRGRADTQYF. CDR3 nucleotide sequence: TGTGCCAGCAGTGGGGGGTCGAGGGGGCGGGCAGATACGCAGTATTTT.

The J gene is TRBJ2-7, the V gene TRBV6-1; 11 bases line up with TRBD2. In germline, CDR1 is MNHNS, CDR2 SASEGT. V trimming: 6 bases; J trimming: 2 bases; junction bases outside the gene matches: 3. The CDR3 spans 14 residues. The CDR3 is CASRRLAGTYEQYF. The CDR3 nucleotides are TGTGCCAGCAGAAGACTAGCGGGAACCTACGAGCAGTACTTC.

This clone was picked up one time. CDR3 bases: TGTGCCACCAGCAGAGCCCTTTTCTACGAGCAGTACTTC. This codes for CATSRALFYEQYF. This sequence joins TRBV15 and TRBJ2-7, with unresolved D. CDR3 length equals 13 residues. V lost 1 base to trimming and J lost 3 bases, with 7 bases between them. CDR1 LNHNV and CDR2 YYDKDF come from the germline V gene (reference sequence).

The J gene is TRBJ1-1, the V gene TRBV6-6; the D is unclear. The CDR3 runs to 13 residues. CDR1 MNHNY and CDR2 SVGAGI come from the germline V gene (reference sequence). Trimming took off 3 bases at V and 9 bases at J, with 14 bases between the two ends. As DNA, the CDR3 is TGTGCCAGCAGTTATAATCCGGAAATAAAAGCTTTCTTT. Its protein is CASSYNPEIKAFF.

The chain combines TRBV5-6 with TRBJ2-1; 10 nucleotides line up with TRBD2. The CDR3 is made up of 16 amino acids. Unmatched junction bases numbered 1, after V lost 1 base and J lost 0 bases. Per the germline V gene, CDR1 is SGHDT and CDR2 is YYEEEE. This CDR3 is CASSLSSGSSYNEQFF. CDR3 DNA: TGTGCCAGCAGCTTGTCTAGCGGGAGCTCCTACAATGAGCAGTTCTTC. Variable domain in full (rest from reference TRBV5-6 and TRBJ2-1): DAGVTQSPTHLIKTRGQQVTLRCSPKSGHDTVSWYQQALGQGPQFIFQYYEEEERQRGNFPDRFSGHQFPNYSSELNVNALLLGDSALYLCASSLSSGSSYNEQFFGPGTRLTVL.

V gene TRBV4-1 combines with J gene TRBJ2-1, with TRBD2 matching 8 bases. Germline V CDR1 and CDR2: MGHRA, YSYEKL. The CDR3 sequence is 16 residues long. V was clipped by 4 bases and J by 2 bases; unmatched bases: 7. The DNA for the CDR3 is TGCGCCAGCAGCCCGAGCGGGAGTGGCACCTACAATGAGCAGTTCTTC. Protein product: CASSPSGSGTYNEQFF.

This chain uses TRBV18 with TRBJ2-7; D gene unclear. V was cut by 1 base and J by 1 base, with 8 bases left in between. Germline V gene sequence: CDR1 KGHSH, CDR2 LQKENI. The CDR3 consists of 14 residues. The CDR3 DNA reads TGTGCCAGCTCACCACTAGCCTTTTCCTACGAGCAGTACTTC. Residues: CASSPLAFSYEQYF.

J is TRBJ2-1 and V is TRBV5-4, with D possibly matching TRBD2 (6 bases). CDR3 length: 16 residues. Trimming left V 0 bases short and J 8 bases short, with 18 bases between. CDR1 and CDR2 (germline): SGHNT, YYREEE (reference sequence). The CDR3 DNA sequence: TGTGCCAGCAGCTTGGCCGTGGGGACTGGAGGGGATGAGCAGTTCTTC. Encoded protein: CASSLAVGTGGDEQFF.

The rearrangement uses TRBV7-7 and TRBJ2-7, with 9 positions matching TRBD1. The V and J ends lost 5 bases and 7 bases, in that order; junction bases with no gene match: 9. The CDR3 spans 14 residues. Germline V gives CDR1 SSHAT, CDR2 FNYEAQ (reference sequence). CDR3 loop: CASSPGTGISEQYF. The CDR3, as DNA: TGTGCCAGCAGCCCCGGGACAGGGATCAGTGAGCAGTACTTC.